This T cell receptor beta chain appears in the sequencing data of a study of T cell clusters in autoimmune cytopenias. Findings and limits, study-wide: Primary autoimmune cytopenia patients seemingly lacked the physiological T cell clusters found in healthy donors.

Comments on this clonotype: Its antigen is unknown.

The CDR3 is 13 amino acids. Multiplex touch-down PCR amplified TRB using TRB-A and TRB-B pools in one tube. TCRdb reanalyzed the multiplex PCR reads, giving one entry per CDR3 protein sequence and no DNA. The listing records some 1,000 distinct CDR3 sequences. TRB was amplified from roughly 0.25 ug of peripheral blood genomic DNA per sample. This TCR was sampled from a human donor with an autoimmune cytopenia, with autoimmune hepatitis or in good health (not recorded which). The sequencing input was peripheral blood. V gene TRBV12-3 or TRBV12-4 combines with J gene TRBJ2-3. CDR3: CASNQQGTDTQYF.